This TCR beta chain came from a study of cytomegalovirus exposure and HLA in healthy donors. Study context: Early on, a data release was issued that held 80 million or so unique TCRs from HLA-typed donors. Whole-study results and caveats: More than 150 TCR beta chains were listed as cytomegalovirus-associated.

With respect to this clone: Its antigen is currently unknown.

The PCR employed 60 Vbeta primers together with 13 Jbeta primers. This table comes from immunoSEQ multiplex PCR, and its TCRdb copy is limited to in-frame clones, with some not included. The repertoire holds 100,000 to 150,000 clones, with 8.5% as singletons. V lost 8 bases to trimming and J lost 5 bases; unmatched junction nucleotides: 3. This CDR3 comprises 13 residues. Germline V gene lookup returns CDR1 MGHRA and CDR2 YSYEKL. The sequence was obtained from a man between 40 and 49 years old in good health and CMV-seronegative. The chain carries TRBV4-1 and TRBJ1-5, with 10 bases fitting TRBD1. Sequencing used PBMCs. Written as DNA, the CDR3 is TGCGCCAGCGGGACAGGGGTTGATCAGCCCCAGCATTTT. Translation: CASGTGVDQPQHF.